What follows are 32 T cell receptor beta chains derived from one specimen sequenced in a study of T cells in localized non-small cell lung cancer. Generated by immunoSEQ multiplex PCR, the TCRdb table keeps only in-frame clones and is missing some. The table records tens of thousands of clones, 81% of them present only once. The sample was peripheral blood mononuclear cells, taken before any cancer treatment. These receptors were obtained from a man between 40 and 75 years old with stage III lung adenocarcinoma.

The rearrangement uses TRBV6-5 and TRBJ1-5; D gene uncertain. Deletions cut 6 bases from V and 10 bases from J, with 7 bases between. The CDR3 consists of 10 residues. Per the germline V gene, CDR1 is MNHEY and CDR2 is SVGAGI. CDR3 residues: CASSPYPQHF. In nucleotides, the CDR3 is TGTGCCAGCAGCCCCTATCCCCAGCATTTT.

J is TRBJ2-7 and V is TRBV14; possibly TRBD1 for D (6 bases). The CDR3 has 16 residues. The germline gives CDR1 SGHDN, CDR2 FVKESK. V was clipped by 1 base and J by 3 bases, with 16 bases between them. CDR3 protein: CASSQGTVLSRYEQYF. The CDR3, as DNA: TGTGCCAGCAGCCAAGGGACAGTGCTGTCCCGCTACGAGCAGTACTTC.

For this clone: Sequence at one end of the junction differs from germline and may be a read error. The V gene is TRBV5-1, the J gene TRBJ1-6; 8 nucleotides align to TRBD1. CDR1 and CDR2 from the germline V gene are SGHRS and YFSETQ. The CDR3 sequence is 15 residues long. The CDR3 nucleotides read TGCGCCAGCAGCTTGGGGACAGGGTTACTTTCATCCCTCCACTTT. It codes for CASSLGTGLLSSLHF.

The CDR3, as DNA: TGTGCCATAAATCGAGGTCAGATCAATCAGCCCCAGCATTTT. Translated: CAINRGQINQPQHF. V is TRBV2 and J is TRBJ1-5; no definite D call. This CDR3 is 14 amino acids long. Germline V lookup: CDR1 SNHLY, CDR2 FYNNEI. Between the trimmed V and J ends, which lost 10 bases and 3 bases, there was a span of 16 bases.

This clone occurred a few times. The V call is TRBV10-2, the J call TRBJ2-7; D ambiguous. CDR1 is WSHSY, CDR2 SAAADI, per germline. The CDR3 runs to 13 residues. Trimming removed 1 base from V and 1 base from J, with 5 bases in between. The CDR3 nucleotides read TGCGCCAGCAGTGAGTACCGTTCCTACGAGCAGTACTTC. This translates into CASSEYRSYEQYF.

The V and J genes are TRBV7-9 and TRBJ2-1; no clear D. Germline loops: CDR1 SEHNR, CDR2 FQNEAQ (reference sequence). The CDR3 runs to 16 residues. V lost 5 bases, J lost 0 bases, and 14 bases lay in between. CDR3 sequence: CASSPRAASSYNEQFF. The CDR3 coding sequence is TGTGCCAGCAGCCCCCGCGCAGCCAGCTCCTACAATGAGCAGTTCTTC.

This chain uses TRBV6-6 with TRBJ1-4; D call uncertain. This CDR3 spans 15 amino acids. Trimming removed 3 bases from V and 4 bases from J, with 12 bases in between. Germline CDR1 is MNHNY and CDR2 is SVGAGI (reference sequence). CDR3 region: CASSYTGLFNEKLFF. The CDR3 region has the DNA TGTGCCAGCAGTTATACCGGGCTCTTTAATGAAAAACTGTTTTTT.

J is TRBJ1-1 and V is TRBV6-1; 9 bases match TRBD1. V gave up 3 bases and J gave up 1 base; unmatched junction bases: 6. The germline V gene encodes CDR1 MNHNS and CDR2 SASEGT. CDR3 size: 16 residues. The CDR3 bases are TGTGCCAGCAGTGAGAGGACAGGGGTGGAGAACACTGAAGCTTTCTTT. Its protein product is CASSERTGVENTEAFF.

This clone was recorded once. The genes are TRBV27 and TRBJ1-1, with 9 bases identical to TRBD1. Germline-derived CDR1 and CDR2 are MNHEY and SMNVEV (reference sequence). After removal of 4 bases from V and 4 bases from J, the junction contained 4 bases not matched to a gene. CDR3 length: 14 residues. The CDR3 region is CASSSGTGITEAFF. For the CDR3, the DNA is TGTGCCAGCAGTTCCGGGACAGGGATCACTGAAGCTTTCTTT.

This clone was seen just once. The chain couples TRBV11-2 to TRBJ2-5; 7 bases are shared with TRBD2. The germline gives CDR1 SGHAT, CDR2 FQNNGV. The ends lost 5 bases at V and 5 bases at J; junction bases unmatched: 11. CDR3 length: 15 amino acids. CDR3 nucleotides: TGTGCCAGCAGCCCCTGGGAGGGCAGGATGGAGACCCAGTACTTC. This gives the protein CASSPWEGRMETQYF.

The V call is TRBV30, the J call TRBJ1-1, with D hard to call. The CDR3 is 13 residues long. Deletions cut 1 base from V and 1 base from J, with 7 bases between. The germline CDR1 and CDR2 sequences are GTSNPN and SVGIG (reference sequence). CDR3 DNA sequence: TGTGCCTGGAGTGAACAGCAGAACACTGAAGCTTTCTTT. It encodes CAWSEQQNTEAFF.

The chain carries TRBV6-6 and TRBJ2-1, with TRBD2 matching over 12 bases. Germline V gives CDR1 MNHNY, CDR2 SVGAGI (reference sequence). The CDR3 is made up of 15 amino acids. V lost 7 bases, J lost 7 bases, and 8 bases stayed unmatched. Written as DNA, the CDR3 is TGTGCCAGCACCCAAACTAGCGGGGGGTTTAATGAGCAGTTCTTC. This codes for CASTQTSGGFNEQFF.

This rearrangement joins TRBV18 to TRBJ1-1; tentatively, D is TRBD1 (5 bases). Germline V lookup: CDR1 KGHSH, CDR2 LQKENI. The ends were cut back, 2 bases at V and 2 bases at J, with 12 bases in the middle. The CDR3 contains 15 residues. CDR3 region: CASSPGAEPNTEAFF. The CDR3 nucleotides are TGTGCCAGCTCACCAGGGGCAGAGCCCAACACTGAAGCTTTCTTT.

The V and J genes are TRBV2 and TRBJ2-4, with D perhaps TRBD1 (5 bases). This CDR3 has 16 residues. Per germline, CDR1 SNHLY and CDR2 FYNNEI. Trimming cost V 3 bases and J 2 bases, with 14 bases left between them. This CDR3 is CASSELSRATKNIQYF. The CDR3 nucleotides are TGTGCCAGCAGTGAGCTGTCCAGGGCCACCAAAAACATTCAGTACTTC.

This chain joins TRBV5-4 and TRBJ1-6, with 10 bases that match TRBD1. CDR1 and CDR2 (germline): SGHNT, YYREEE (reference sequence). The junction had 4 bases not matched to a gene; V was cut back by 2 bases and J by 8 bases. The CDR3 sequence is 15 residues long. CDR3 loop: CASSFGTGADSPLHF. The CDR3 DNA sequence: TGTGCCAGCAGCTTCGGGACAGGGGCAGATTCACCCCTCCACTTT.

CDR3 loop: CASSFGGTGDRNEQFF. The CDR3 coding sequence is TGTGCCAGCAGTTTCGGCGGGACAGGGGACCGCAATGAGCAGTTCTTC. The J gene is TRBJ2-1, the V gene TRBV28; 10 bases map to TRBD1. The CDR3 has 16 amino acids. Per the germline V gene, CDR1 is MDHEN and CDR2 is SYDVKM. V lost 3 bases, J lost 6 bases, and 8 bases stayed unmatched. The entire variable domain, with the rest obtained from reference TRBV28 and TRBJ2-1, is as follows: DVKVTQSSRYLVKRTGEKVFLECVQDMDHENMFWYRQDPGLGLRLIYFSYDVKMKEKGDIPEGYSVSREKKERFSLILESASTNQTSMYLCASSFGGTGDRNEQFFGPGTRLTVL.

J is TRBJ2-6 and V is TRBV27; D remains unclear. The CDR3 spans 16 residues. From germline, CDR1 is MNHEY and CDR2 SMNVEV (reference sequence). Trimming took 4 bases from V and 0 from J, leaving 10 bases between them. CDR3 sequence (DNA): TGTGCCAGCAGTTCCCTCAAGGGCTCTGGGGCCAACGTCCTGACTTTC. As protein: CASSSLKGSGANVLTF.

This clone occurred a few times. This rearrangement joins TRBV29-1 to TRBJ1-1, with 9 bases matching TRBD1. Germline V gene lookup returns CDR1 SQVTM and CDR2 ANQGSEA. The CDR3 length is 13 residues. V dropped 6 bases and J dropped 4; count of bases not matched to a gene: 6. Here the CDR3 DNA reads TGCAGCGTGACCGACAGGGGGGCCACTGAAGCTTTCTTT. Amino acid sequence: CSVTDRGATEAFF.

The chain uses TRBV5-4 and TRBJ2-1; 8 bases map to TRBD2. The CDR3 totals 15 residues. The germline CDR1 and CDR2 sequences are SGHNT and YYREEE (reference sequence). V shed 3 bases and J 0 bases; nucleotides not matched to a gene: 2. The CDR3 loop reads CASSYSGDSYNEQFF. CDR3 nucleotides: TGTGCCAGCAGCTATAGCGGGGACTCCTACAATGAGCAGTTCTTC.

This clone was recorded only once. This sequence joins TRBV5-1 and TRBJ2-4; 10 bases fit TRBD1. The CDR3 extends over 15 amino acids. Per germline, CDR1 SGHRS and CDR2 YFSETQ. V trimming: 2 bases; J trimming: 5 bases; junction bases outside the gene matches: 4. In nucleotides, the CDR3 is TGCGCCAGCAGCTTAGGGGACAGGGGCCAAAACATTCAGTACTTC. This encodes CASSLGDRGQNIQYF.

V gene TRBV2 combines with J gene TRBJ2-3; 7 bases agree with TRBD1. Trimming removed 3 bases from V and 4 bases from J; junction bases left unmatched: 13. Germline assignment: CDR1 SNHLY and CDR2 FYNNEI. The CDR3 extends over 17 amino acids. The chain's CDR3 is CASSDPTGASTPDTQYF. Written as DNA, the CDR3 is TGTGCCAGCAGTGACCCAACAGGGGCCTCCACACCAGATACGCAGTATTTT.

This rearrangement joins TRBV19 to TRBJ1-4, with a tentative D call TRBD1 (5 bases). The CDR3 consists of 14 residues. V was pared by 8 bases and J by 8 bases, with 18 bases between. In germline, CDR1 is LNHDA, CDR2 SQIVND (reference sequence). CDR3 loop: CASRYQGDGEKLFF. Here the CDR3 DNA reads TGTGCCAGTCGATATCAGGGAGACGGGGAAAAACTGTTTTTT.

About this clone itself: One junction end disagrees with the germline gene, perhaps due to a read error. This chain links TRBV6-6 with TRBJ2-4; D ambiguous. Germline V CDR1 and CDR2: MNHNY, SVGAGI (reference sequence). The length of the CDR3 is 14 residues. The CDR3 sequence is CASSPLGAQNIQYF. The DNA for the CDR3 is TGTGCCAGCAGTCCACTCGGAGCCCAAAACATTCAGTACTTC.

The table lists this clone with a few counts. The gene calls are TRBV14 and TRBJ2-3, with 14 bases fitting TRBD2. Germline CDR1 SGHDN, CDR2 FVKESK. With 1 base clipped from V and 4 bases from J, the junction kept 4 bases outside the gene matches. CDR3 size: 17 residues. CDR3 loop: CASSQGSGLAGADTQYF. CDR3 DNA sequence: TGTGCCAGCAGCCAAGGGTCGGGACTAGCGGGGGCAGATACGCAGTATTTT.

This sequence joins TRBV29-1 and TRBJ2-2; D possibly corresponds to TRBD1 (5 bases). Trimming left V 7 bases short and J 0 bases short, with 12 bases between. Per the germline V gene, CDR1 is SQVTM and CDR2 is ANQGSEA. The CDR3 loop spans 14 amino acids. CDR3 in amino acids: CSAARQTNTGELFF. CDR3 DNA sequence: TGCAGCGCGGCGCGACAGACGAACACCGGGGAGCTGTTTTTT.

The chain combines TRBV10-1 with TRBJ2-2; possibly TRBD1 for D (6 bases). The germline V and J ends were trimmed by 6 bases and 4 bases, with 6 bases remaining between them. The CDR3 consists of 12 residues. Germline-derived CDR1 and CDR2 are WNHNN and SYGVQD (reference sequence). The CDR3 loop reads CASRGGTGELFF. CDR3 nucleotide sequence: TGCGCCAGCAGAGGGGGCACCGGGGAGCTGTTTTTT.

The rearrangement joins TRBV28 to TRBJ1-1, with D hard to call. V was shortened by 6 bases and J by 11 bases, with 22 bases between the two germline ends. This CDR3 region has 14 residues. Germline lookup yields CDR1 MDHEN and CDR2 SYDVKM. As DNA, the CDR3 is TGTGCCAGCAGAACCCTCGGGAATAACATGAGGGCTTTCTTT. Its protein product is CASRTLGNNMRAFF.

The chain links TRBV19 to TRBJ1-5; 9 nucleotides align to TRBD1. The CDR3 is 16 amino acids. J lost 3 bases, V lost 8 bases, and 11 bases had no gene match. Germline CDR1 LNHDA, CDR2 SQIVND (reference sequence). CDR3 in DNA: TGTGCCAGTGACGACCCCGGGACAGGGAACAATCAGCCCCAGCATTTT. Residues: CASDDPGTGNNQPQHF.

This clone came up once. The V gene is TRBV27, the J gene TRBJ2-5; TRBD1 aligns across 7 bases. The CDR3 sequence is 13 residues long. Trimming removed 5 bases from V and 9 bases from J; junction bases left unmatched: 9. Germline-derived CDR1 and CDR2 are MNHEY and SMNVEV (reference sequence). CDR3 residues: CASSPTPQGAQYF. In nucleotides, the CDR3 is TGTGCCAGCAGTCCCACACCCCAGGGGGCCCAGTACTTC.

Notes on this clone: The sample has other DNA sequences that encode this CDR3 too. The gene calls are TRBV27 and TRBJ2-7; perhaps TRBD1 as D (5 bases). CDR1 and CDR2 (germline): MNHEY, SMNVEV (reference sequence). The V end was cut by 3 bases, the J end by 0 bases, with 9 bases between. The CDR3 is 14 residues long. The CDR3 nucleotides are TGTGCCAGCAGTTTGACAGCCCTCTCCTACGAGCAGTACTTC. It encodes CASSLTALSYEQYF.

The genes are TRBV10-1 and TRBJ2-1; D may correspond to TRBD1 or TRBD2 (6 bases each). CDR1 and CDR2 from the germline V gene are WNHNN and SYGVQD (reference sequence). The V end lost 0 bases, the J end lost 6 bases, and 18 bases lay between the germline ends. This CDR3 comprises 17 residues. CDR3 in DNA: TGCGCCAGCAGTGAGTCGGCCGGCGGGGCCAGGGGCAATGAGCAGTTCTTC. This translates into CASSESAGGARGNEQFF.

The chain is built from TRBV4-3 and TRBJ2-7; D is uncertain. CDR3 length: 13 residues. The V and J ends lost 1 base and 3 bases respectively, with 7 bases between them. The V gene's germline CDR1 is LGHNA and CDR2 YSLEER. Here the CDR3 reads CASSQANGYEQYF. In DNA form, the CDR3 reads TGCGCCAGCAGCCAAGCGAATGGCTACGAGCAGTACTTC.